What follows describes a single T cell receptor beta chain. Its antigen remains unidentified. Amplification used 60 V beta primers and 13 J beta primers. TCRdb keeps only in-frame clones here, not all; method: immunoSEQ multiplex PCR. The data hold fewer than 85,000 clones, with around 86% observed a single time. This entry is derived from a study of glioma-infiltrating T cells after dendritic cell vaccination. Sample time point: after dendritic cell vaccination, including at tumor progression/relapse. General study findings and limits: Only a small number of patients had complete blood and tumor samples.

The CDR3 runs 15 residues. Germline CDR1 and CDR2: MDHEN and SYDVKM. With V trimmed by 4 bases and J by 5 bases, 8 bases remained unmatched. The clonotype was recovered from a human donor with glioblastoma. J is TRBJ2-7 and V is TRBV28; the match to TRBD1 covers 10 bases. The sample in question was blood, obtained after dendritic cell vaccination. The CDR3 protein is CASSSPGTGENEQYF. Here the CDR3 DNA reads TGTGCCAGCAGTTCTCCCGGGACAGGGGAAAACGAGCAGTACTTC.